Each of the 5 T cell receptor beta chains below was sequenced from the same sample in a study of identical twins. TCRdb analysed the 5' RACE reads with MiXCR anew, one entry per CDR3 protein. The sample shows roughly 250,000 distinct CDR3 sequences, more than 13% of them seen only once. Sequenced: memory (CD45RO+) T cells sorted from blood. These receptors were obtained from a woman in her late teens or twenties in good health.

There are a few counts of this clonotype. This chain connects TRBV6-5 to TRBJ1-1; TRBD1 matches 7 bases. The germline V gene encodes CDR1 MNHEY and CDR2 SVGAGI. Unmatched junction bases numbered 4, after V lost 2 bases and J lost 7 bases. The CDR3 covers 13 residues. CDR3 nucleotide sequence: TGTGCCAGCAGTTACCGGAGACAGGGTGAAGCTTTCTTT. It codes for CASSYRRQGEAFF.

This clonotype was observed at least ten times. The rearrangement links TRBV7-2 to TRBJ2-7; possibly TRBD2 for D (6 bases). V lost 4 bases to trimming and J lost 4 bases, with 20 bases between them. This CDR3 contains 16 residues. In germline, CDR1 is SGHTA, CDR2 FQGNSA. CDR3 in amino acids: CASSYQVGLQVYEQYF. DNA of the CDR3: TGTGCCAGCAGCTACCAGGTCGGACTACAAGTATACGAGCAGTACTTC. The full variable domain, in which reference TRBV7-2 and TRBJ2-7 provide the parts outside the CDR3, is GAGVSQSPSNKVTEKGKDVELRCDPISGHTALYWYRQSLGQGLEFLIYFQGNSAPDKSGLPSDRFSAERTGGSVSTLTIQRTQQEDSAVYLCASSYQVGLQVYEQYFGPGTRLTVT.

This clonotype was recorded a few times. V usage is TRBV12-3 or TRBV12-4 and J usage is TRBJ2-1, with D possibly being TRBD2 (5 bases). CDR3 length equals 14 residues. V was pared by 3 bases and J by 6 bases, with 12 bases between. The CDR3 DNA reads TGTGCCAGCAGTTTTGGTGCCGGGGTCAATGAGCAGTTCTTC. It yields the protein CASSFGAGVNEQFF.

This chain connects TRBV6-2 or TRBV6-3 to TRBJ2-3; D remains ambiguous. In germline, CDR1 is MNHEY, CDR2 SVGEGT. Trimming shortened V by 7 bases and J by 3 bases, and 8 bases separated the two germline ends. The CDR3 is made up of 12 amino acids. The CDR3 DNA follows: TGTGCCAGCAAAACAGAAACAGATACGCAGTATTTT. This gives the protein CASKTETDTQYF.

This clonotype was recorded many times. This chain links TRBV5-1 with TRBJ2-5, with D perhaps assigned TRBD1 or TRBD2 (6 bases each). The V gene lost 0 bases and the J gene lost 1 base, with 10 bases spanning the gap. The CDR3 covers 15 residues. CDR1 and CDR2 from the germline V gene are SGHRS and YFSETQ. CDR3 residues: CASSLAPGAQETQYF. The CDR3 bases are TGCGCCAGCAGCTTGGCCCCGGGGGCCCAAGAGACCCAGTACTTC.